This TCR beta chain was identified during a study of regulatory T cells in long-lasting Graves disease. General study points: Results may be inaccurate due to the small sample size.

Remarks on this clonotype: As yet, its antigen is unknown.

V lost 1 base and J lost 4; bases outside the gene matches: 6. Germline CDR1 reads LGHNA; CDR2 reads YSLEER. The CDR3 consists of 15 residues. Libraries of TCR beta came from iRepertoire HTBI primers plus Arm-PCR of CDR3 regions. TCRdb re-called the multiplex PCR reads through MiXCR, storing one row per CDR3 protein. Of 250,000 or so distinct CDR3 sequences in the sample, 20% were seen once. Described time point: newly diagnosed GD, antithyroid drugs for less than 3 months. RNA extracted from PBMCs served as the sequencing template. It was American Thyroid Association guidelines that determined Graves' disease diagnosis.

The chain joins TRBV4-3 to TRBJ2-5, with TRBD1 matching 7 bases. This sequence originates from a female donor with Graves disease. The sample in question was peripheral blood mononuclear cells (PBMCs), obtained at new diagnosis, from a patient treated with antithyroid drugs. DNA for the CDR3: TGCGCCAGCAGCCAAGGTGGGACAGTAGGAGAGACCCAGTACTTC. This gives the protein CASSQGGTVGETQYF.